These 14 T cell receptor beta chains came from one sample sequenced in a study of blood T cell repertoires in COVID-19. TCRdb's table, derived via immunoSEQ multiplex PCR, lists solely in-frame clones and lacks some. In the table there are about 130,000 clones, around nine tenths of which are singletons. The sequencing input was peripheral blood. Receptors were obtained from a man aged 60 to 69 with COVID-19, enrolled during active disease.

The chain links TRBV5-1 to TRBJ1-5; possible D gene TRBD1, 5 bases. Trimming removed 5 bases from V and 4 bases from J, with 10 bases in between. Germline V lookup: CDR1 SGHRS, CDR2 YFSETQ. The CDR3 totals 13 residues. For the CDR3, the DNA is TGCGCCAGCAGAGGGGACTTAAATCAGCCCCAGCATTTT. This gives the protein CASRGDLNQPQHF.

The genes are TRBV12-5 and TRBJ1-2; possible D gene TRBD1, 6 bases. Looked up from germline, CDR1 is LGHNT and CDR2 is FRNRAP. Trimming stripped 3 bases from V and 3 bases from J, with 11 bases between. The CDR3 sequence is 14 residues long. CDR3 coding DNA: TGTGCTAGTGGTTTCGACAGGTGGGACTATGGCTACACCTTC. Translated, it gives CASGFDRWDYGYTF. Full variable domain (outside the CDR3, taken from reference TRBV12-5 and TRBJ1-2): DARVTQTPRHKVTEMGQEVTMRCQPILGHNTVFWYRQTMMQGLELLAYFRNRAPLDDSGMPKDRFSAEMPDATLATLKIQPSEPRDSAVYFCASGFDRWDYGYTFGSGTRLTVV.

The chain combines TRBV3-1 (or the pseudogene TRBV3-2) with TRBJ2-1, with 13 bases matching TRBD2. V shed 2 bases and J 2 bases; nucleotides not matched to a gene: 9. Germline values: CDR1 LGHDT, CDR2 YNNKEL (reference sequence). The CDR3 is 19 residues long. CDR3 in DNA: TGTGCCAGCAGCCAATTACTAGCGGGAGGGCCCTCAGCCTACAATGAGCAGTTCTTC. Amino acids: CASSQLLAGGPSAYNEQFF.

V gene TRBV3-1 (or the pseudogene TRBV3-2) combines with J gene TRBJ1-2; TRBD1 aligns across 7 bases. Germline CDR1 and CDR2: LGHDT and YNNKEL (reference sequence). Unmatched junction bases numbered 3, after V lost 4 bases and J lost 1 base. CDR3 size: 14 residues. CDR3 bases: TGTGCCAGCAGCCGCAGGGGGGATAACTATGGCTACACCTTC. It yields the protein CASSRRGDNYGYTF.

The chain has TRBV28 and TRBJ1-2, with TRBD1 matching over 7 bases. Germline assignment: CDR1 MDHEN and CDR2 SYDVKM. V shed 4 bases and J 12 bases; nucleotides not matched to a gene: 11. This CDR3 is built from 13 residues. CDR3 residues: CASSSSGDRGDTF. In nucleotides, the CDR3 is TGTGCCAGCAGTTCTAGTGGGGACAGAGGCGACACCTTC.

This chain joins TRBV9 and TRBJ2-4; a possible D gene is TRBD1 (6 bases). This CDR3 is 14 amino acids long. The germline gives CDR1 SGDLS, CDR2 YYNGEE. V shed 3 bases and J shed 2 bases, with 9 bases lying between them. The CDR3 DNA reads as TGTGCCAGCAGCGCAACAGGGACCAAAAACATTCAGTACTTC. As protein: CASSATGTKNIQYF.

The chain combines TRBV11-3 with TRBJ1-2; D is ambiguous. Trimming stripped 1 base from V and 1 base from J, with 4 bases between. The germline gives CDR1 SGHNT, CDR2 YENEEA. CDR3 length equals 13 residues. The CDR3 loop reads CASSLGINYGYTF. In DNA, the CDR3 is TGTGCCAGCAGCTTAGGTATTAACTATGGCTACACCTTC.

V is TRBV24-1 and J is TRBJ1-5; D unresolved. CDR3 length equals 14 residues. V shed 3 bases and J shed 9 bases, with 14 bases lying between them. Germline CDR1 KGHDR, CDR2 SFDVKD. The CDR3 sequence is CATSDAGFEGPQHF. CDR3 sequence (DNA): TGTGCCACCAGTGATGCGGGCTTCGAGGGGCCCCAGCATTTT.

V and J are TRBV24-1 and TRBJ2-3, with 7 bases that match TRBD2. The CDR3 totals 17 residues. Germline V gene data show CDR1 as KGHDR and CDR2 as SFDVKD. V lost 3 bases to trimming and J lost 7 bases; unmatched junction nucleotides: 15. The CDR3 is CATSDPFGSPSGNTQYF. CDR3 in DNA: TGTGCCACCAGTGATCCCTTCGGATCGCCTAGCGGAAATACGCAGTATTTT.

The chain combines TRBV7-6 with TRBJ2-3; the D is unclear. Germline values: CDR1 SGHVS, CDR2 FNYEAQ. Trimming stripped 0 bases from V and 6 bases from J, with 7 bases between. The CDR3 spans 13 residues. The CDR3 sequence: CASSLAIQDTQYF. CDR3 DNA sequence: TGTGCCAGCAGCTTAGCAATCCAGGATACGCAGTATTTT. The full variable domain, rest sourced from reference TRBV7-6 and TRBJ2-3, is GAGVSQSPRYKVTKRGQDVALRCDPISGHVSLYWYRQALGQGPEFLTYFNYEAQQDKSGLPNDRFSAERPEGSISTLTIQRTEQRDSAMYRCASSLAIQDTQYFGPGTRLTVL.

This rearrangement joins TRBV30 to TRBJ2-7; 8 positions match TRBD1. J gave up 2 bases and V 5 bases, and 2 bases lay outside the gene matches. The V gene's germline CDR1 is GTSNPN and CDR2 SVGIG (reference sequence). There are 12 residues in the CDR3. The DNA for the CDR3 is TGTGCCTGGCTGACAGGGGCCTACGAGCAGTACTTC. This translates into CAWLTGAYEQYF.

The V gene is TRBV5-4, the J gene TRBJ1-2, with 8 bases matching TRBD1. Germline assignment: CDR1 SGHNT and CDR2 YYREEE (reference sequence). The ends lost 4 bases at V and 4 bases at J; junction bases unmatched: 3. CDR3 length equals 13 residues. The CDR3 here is CASSRDRSYGYTF. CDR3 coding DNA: TGTGCCAGCAGCCGGGACAGGAGCTATGGCTACACCTTC.

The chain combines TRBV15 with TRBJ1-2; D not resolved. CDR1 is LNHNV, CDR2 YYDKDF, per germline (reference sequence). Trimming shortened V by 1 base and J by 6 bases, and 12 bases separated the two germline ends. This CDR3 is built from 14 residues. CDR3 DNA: TGTGCCACCAGCAGAGGTTCAACTCTGGATGGCTACACCTTC. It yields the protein CATSRGSTLDGYTF.

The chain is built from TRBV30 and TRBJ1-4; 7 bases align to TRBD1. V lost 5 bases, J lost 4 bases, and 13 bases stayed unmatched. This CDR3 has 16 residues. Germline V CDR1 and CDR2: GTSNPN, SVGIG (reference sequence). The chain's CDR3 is CAWGNPRTGGNEKLFF. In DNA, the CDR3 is TGTGCCTGGGGTAACCCCCGGACAGGAGGTAATGAAAAACTGTTTTTT.